Listed below are T cell receptor beta chains from one sample, sequenced in a study of blood T cell repertoires in COVID-19. TCRdb's table, derived via immunoSEQ multiplex PCR, lists solely in-frame clones and lacks some. The repertoire holds about 210,000 clones, with around 85% as singletons. The material sequenced was peripheral blood. These receptors originate from a man between 50 and 59 years old with COVID-19, enrolled during active disease. CDR3s include the opening cysteine and the closing phenylalanine or tryptophan. A D gene is named only where the DNA matches it firmly. Size is stated for part of the rows, as once, few or many counts, or as a class when the clone is expanded.

size	D	V	J	CDR3	DNA
NA	TRBD1	TRBV19	TRBJ1-5	CASSTRDRGAHQPQHF	TGTGCCAGTAGTACCCGGGACAGGGGCGCGCATCAGCCCCAGCATTTT
NA	NA	TRBV5-4	TRBJ1-3	CASSLDGGSGNTIYF	TGTGCCAGCAGCTTGGATGGGGGCAGTGGAAACACCATATATTTT
NA	NA	TRBV7-3	TRBJ1-5	CASSLCLRDGNQPQHF	TGTGCCAGCAGCTTATGTCTCCGGGATGGCAATCAGCCCCAGCATTTT
NA	TRBD1	TRBV5-1	TRBJ1-1	CASSSGGRSTEAFF	TGCGCCAGCAGCTCAGGGGGGCGTTCCACTGAAGCTTTCTTT
NA	NA	TRBV10-2	TRBJ2-5	CASSEPGSGQETQYF	TGCGCCAGCAGTGAGCCCGGCAGCGGCCAAGAGACCCAGTACTTC
once	NA	TRBV6-1	TRBJ2-1	CASSEVPYSSYNEQFF	TGTGCCAGCAGTGAGGTACCGTATAGCTCCTACAATGAGCAGTTCTTC
NA	NA	TRBV4-1	TRBJ1-1	CASSRRTAYEAFF	TGCGCCAGCAGCCGCCGGACAGCTTATGAAGCTTTCTTT
NA	NA	TRBV7-2	TRBJ1-2	CASSPQGSYGYTF	TGTGCCAGCAGCCCACAGGGTTCCTATGGCTACACCTTC
NA	NA	TRBV9	TRBJ1-6	CASSAGFGNSPLHF	TGTGCCAGCAGCGCCGGGTTTGGTAATTCACCCCTCCACTTT
NA	NA	TRBV2	TRBJ2-7	CASSGGLGYEQYF	TGTGCCAGCAGCGGGGGTTTGGGGTACGAGCAGTACTTC
NA	NA	TRBV30	TRBJ2-3	CAFRGSTDTQYF	TGTGCCTTCCGGGGTAGCACAGATACGCAGTATTTT
NA	NA	TRBV19	TRBJ2-2	CASSIMVLVGELFF	TGTGCCAGTAGTATAATGGTCCTAGTCGGGGAGCTGTTTTTT
NA	TRBD1	TRBV5-1	TRBJ1-1	CASSERQGRGTEAFF	TGCGCCAGCAGCGAGAGACAGGGCCGAGGGACTGAAGCTTTCTTT